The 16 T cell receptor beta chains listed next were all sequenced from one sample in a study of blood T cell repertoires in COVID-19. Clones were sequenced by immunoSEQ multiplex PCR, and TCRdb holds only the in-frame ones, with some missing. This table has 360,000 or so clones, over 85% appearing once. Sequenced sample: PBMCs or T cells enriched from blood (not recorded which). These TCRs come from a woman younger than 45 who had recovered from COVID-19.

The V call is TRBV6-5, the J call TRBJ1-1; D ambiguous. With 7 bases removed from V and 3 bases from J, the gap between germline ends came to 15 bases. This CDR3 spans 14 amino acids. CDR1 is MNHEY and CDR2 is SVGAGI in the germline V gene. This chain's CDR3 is CASTSGRTYTEAFF. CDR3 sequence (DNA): TGTGCCAGCACCTCGGGGAGGACCTACACTGAAGCTTTCTTT.

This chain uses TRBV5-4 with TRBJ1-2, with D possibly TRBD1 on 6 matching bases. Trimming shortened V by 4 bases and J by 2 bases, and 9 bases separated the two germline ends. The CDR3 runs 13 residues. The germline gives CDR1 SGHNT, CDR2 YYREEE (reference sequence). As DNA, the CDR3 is TGTGCCAGCAGCGCGACAGGAAACTATGGCTACACCTTC. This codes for CASSATGNYGYTF.

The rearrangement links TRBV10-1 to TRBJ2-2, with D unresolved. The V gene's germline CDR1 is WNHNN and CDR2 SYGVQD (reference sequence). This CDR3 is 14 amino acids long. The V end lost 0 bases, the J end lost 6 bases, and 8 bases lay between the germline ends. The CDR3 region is CASSESSQAGELFF. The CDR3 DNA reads TGCGCCAGCAGTGAGTCATCTCAGGCCGGGGAGCTGTTTTTT.

CDR3 in amino acids: CAISEGQGNTIYF. In nucleotides, the CDR3 is TGTGCCATCAGTGAGGGACAGGGGAACACCATATATTTT. V is TRBV10-3 and J is TRBJ1-3; the match to TRBD1 covers 9 bases. V lost 2 bases, J lost 7 bases, and 0 bases stayed unmatched. Germline V gene sequence: CDR1 ENHRY, CDR2 SYGVKD. CDR3 length: 13 amino acids.

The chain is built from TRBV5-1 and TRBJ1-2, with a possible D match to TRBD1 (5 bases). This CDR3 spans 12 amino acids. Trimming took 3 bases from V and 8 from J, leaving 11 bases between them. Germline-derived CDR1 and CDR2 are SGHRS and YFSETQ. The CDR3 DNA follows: TGCGCCAGCAGCTCGAATAGGGGAGGCTACACCTTC. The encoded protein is CASSSNRGGYTF.

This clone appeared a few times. CDR3 coding DNA: TGTGCCAGCAGTTTATCAGGGACCTACGAGCAGTACTTC. Encoded protein: CASSLSGTYEQYF. The rearrangement joins TRBV12-3 or TRBV12-4 to TRBJ2-7, with D possibly matching TRBD1 (5 bases). V lost 2 bases and J lost 2, with 7 bases in between. The CDR3 contains 13 residues.

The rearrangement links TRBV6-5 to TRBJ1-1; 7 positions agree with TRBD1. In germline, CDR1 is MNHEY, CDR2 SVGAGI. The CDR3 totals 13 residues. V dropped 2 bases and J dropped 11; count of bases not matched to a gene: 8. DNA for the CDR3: TGTGCCAGCAGTTACGAGGGGGCCGTGCAGGCTTTCTTT. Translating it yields CASSYEGAVQAFF.

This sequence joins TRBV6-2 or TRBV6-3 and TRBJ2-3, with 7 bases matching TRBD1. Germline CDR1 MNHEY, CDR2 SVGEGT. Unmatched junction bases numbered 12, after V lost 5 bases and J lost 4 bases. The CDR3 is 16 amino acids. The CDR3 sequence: CASSNRRQGGPDTQYF. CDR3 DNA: TGTGCCAGCAGTAACCGAAGACAGGGCGGCCCAGATACGCAGTATTTT.

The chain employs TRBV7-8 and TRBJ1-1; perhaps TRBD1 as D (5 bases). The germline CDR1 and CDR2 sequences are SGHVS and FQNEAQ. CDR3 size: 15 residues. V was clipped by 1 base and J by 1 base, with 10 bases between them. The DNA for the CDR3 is TGTGCCAGCAGCTTAGGGTCGGGGGAGAACACTGAAGCTTTCTTT. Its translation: CASSLGSGENTEAFF.

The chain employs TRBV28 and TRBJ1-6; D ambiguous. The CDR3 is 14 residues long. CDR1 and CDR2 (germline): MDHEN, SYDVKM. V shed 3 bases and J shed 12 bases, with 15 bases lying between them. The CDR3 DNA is TGTGCCAGCAGTTTTGATGGAGGTCCTGGACCCCTCCACTTT. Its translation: CASSFDGGPGPLHF. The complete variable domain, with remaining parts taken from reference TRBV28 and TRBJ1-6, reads DVKVTQSSRYLVKRTGEKVFLECVQDMDHENMFWYRQDPGLGLRLIYFSYDVKMKEKGDIPEGYSVSREKKERFSLILESASTNQTSMYLCASSFDGGPGPLHFGNGTRLTVT.

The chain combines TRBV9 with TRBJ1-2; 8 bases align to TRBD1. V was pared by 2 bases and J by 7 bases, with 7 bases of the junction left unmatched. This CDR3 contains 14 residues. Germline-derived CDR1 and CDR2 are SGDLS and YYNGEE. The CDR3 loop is CASSVGQGLSGYTF. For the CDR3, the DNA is TGTGCCAGCAGCGTCGGACAGGGTTTGAGTGGCTACACCTTC.

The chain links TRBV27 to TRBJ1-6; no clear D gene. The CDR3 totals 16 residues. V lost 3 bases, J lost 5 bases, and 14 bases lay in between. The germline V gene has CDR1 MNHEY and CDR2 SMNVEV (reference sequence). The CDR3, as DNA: TGTGCCAGCAGTTTCGTCGGCGGCAGAGATAATTCACCCCTCCACTTT. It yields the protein CASSFVGGRDNSPLHF.

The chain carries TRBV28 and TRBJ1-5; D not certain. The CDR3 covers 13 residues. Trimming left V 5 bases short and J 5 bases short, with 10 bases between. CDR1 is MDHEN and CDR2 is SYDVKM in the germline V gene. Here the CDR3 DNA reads TGTGCCAGCAGTATTGGAACAGATCAGCCCCAGCATTTT. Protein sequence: CASSIGTDQPQHF.

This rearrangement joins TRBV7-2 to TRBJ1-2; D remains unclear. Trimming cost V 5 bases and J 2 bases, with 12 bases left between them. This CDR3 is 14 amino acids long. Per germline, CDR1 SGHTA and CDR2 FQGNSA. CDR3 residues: CASSKSQANYGYTF. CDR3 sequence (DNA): TGTGCCAGCAGCAAAAGCCAGGCGAACTATGGCTACACCTTC. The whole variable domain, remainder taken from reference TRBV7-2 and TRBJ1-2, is GAGVSQSPSNKVTEKGKDVELRCDPISGHTALYWYRQSLGQGLEFLIYFQGNSAPDKSGLPSDRFSAERTGGSVSTLTIQRTQQEDSAVYLCASSKSQANYGYTFGSGTRLTVV.

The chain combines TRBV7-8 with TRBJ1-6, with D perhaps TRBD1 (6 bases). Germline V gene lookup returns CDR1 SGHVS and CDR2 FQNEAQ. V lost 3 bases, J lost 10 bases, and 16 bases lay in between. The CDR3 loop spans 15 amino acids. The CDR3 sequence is CASSFLQGSESPLHF. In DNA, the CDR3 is TGTGCCAGCAGCTTCCTACAGGGATCGGAGTCACCCCTCCACTTT.

CDR3 coding DNA: TGTGCCAGTACCGGAATCGGGGGGAACACTGAAGCTTTCTTT. It specifies CASTGIGGNTEAFF. The chain has TRBV19 and TRBJ1-1; weak D call: TRBD1 (5 bases). Trimming removed 7 bases from V and 1 base from J, with 13 bases in between. CDR1 is LNHDA, CDR2 SQIVND, per germline (reference sequence). The CDR3 extends over 14 amino acids. Looking up the rest from reference TRBV19 and TRBJ1-1 gives the full variable domain: DGGITQSPKYLFRKEGQNVTLSCEQNLNHDAMYWYRQDPGQGLRLIYYSQIVNDFQKGDIAEGYSVSREKKESFPLTVTSAQKNPTAFYLCASTGIGGNTEAFFGQGTRLTVV.